This paragraph reports one T cell receptor beta chain. In the original processing: Estimation of nucleated cell counts relied on the amplification of reference gene primers. Generated by immunoSEQ multiplex PCR, the TCRdb table keeps only in-frame clones and is missing some. V and J calls and clone size are as listed in that table; D and trimming were resolved from the DNA. The sample contains approximately 200,000 clones, about 88% of which appear only once. The sample originates from a study of blood T cell repertoires in COVID-19. V was clipped by 4 bases and J by 4 bases; unmatched bases: 9. CDR1 is MGHRA and CDR2 is YSYEKL in the germline V gene. This CDR3 has 15 residues.

This clonotype was obtained from a man aged 30-40 years with acute or convalescent COVID-19. V gene TRBV4-1 combines with J gene TRBJ2-7; 8 bases are a match to TRBD2. Input material: peripheral blood. In DNA form, the CDR3 reads TGCGCCAGCAGCCCCCGGGGGGGGATTATTTACGAGCAGTACTTC. Translated, it gives CASSPRGGIIYEQYF.